This entry concerns a single T cell receptor beta chain. Germline-derived CDR1 and CDR2 are SGHRS and YFSETQ. The CDR3 sequence is 16 residues long. V was pared by 0 bases and J by 4 bases, with 16 bases between. Cohort placement rested on clinical history that participants reported themselves. Recovered Cohort 3 donors showed two negative PCRs, clearance, or symptom resolution. These data originate in a study of blood T cell repertoires in COVID-19. The wider study: The United States, Italy and Spain were the sources of the acute and convalescent COVID-19 samples.

Authors' processing steps: Cell counts per sample came from amplifying reference gene primers. The method was immunoSEQ multiplex PCR; TCRdb's version includes in-frame clones alone and lacks a portion of them. Clonal size and the V and J genes are those of that table, whereas D and trimming came from the DNA. The sample lists roughly 160,000 clones, approximately 88% seen once, with roughly 13% in the top ten. This TCR came from a woman aged 55 to 70 who had recovered from COVID-19. Sequencing input: PBMCs or T cells enriched from blood (not recorded which). V usage is TRBV5-1 and J usage is TRBJ1-2; possibly TRBD1 for D (6 bases). CDR3 in amino acids: CASSLALQGEGYGYTF. CDR3 bases: TGCGCCAGCAGCTTGGCCCTACAGGGAGAAGGCTATGGCTACACCTTC.